This passage covers 25 T cell receptor beta chains from one sample sequenced in a study of CD8 T cells in ankylosing spondylitis. What these receptors recognize is not known. Study-wide results and caveats: Ankylosing spondylitis blood appeared to be characterized by a TCR beta motif of roughly eight highly homologous variants.

TCRdb re-derived calls from the 5' RACE reads in MiXCR, one entry per CDR3 protein. The sample includes roughly 670,000 distinct CDR3 sequences, roughly 19% of them seen just once. Sequenced material: blood, either unsorted or a sorted T cell fraction (not recorded which). The receptors here all came from a male donor with ankylosing spondylitis.

The chain combines TRBV20-1 with TRBJ1-3; D is ambiguous. Germline CDR1 and CDR2: DFQATT and SNEGSKA (reference sequence). This CDR3 is 17 amino acids long. V lost 1 base to trimming and J lost 0 bases, with 16 bases between them. In nucleotides, the CDR3 is TGCAGTGCTAGAGCCACTGAAGGACGGAGCTCTGGAAACACCATATATTTT. This encodes CSARATEGRSSGNTIYF.

The V call is TRBV4-1, the J call TRBJ2-2; 11 bases line up with TRBD2. Germline CDR1 reads MGHRA; CDR2 reads YSYEKL. This CDR3 comprises 17 residues. With 3 bases clipped from V and 3 bases from J, the junction kept 6 bases outside the gene matches. CDR3 sequence reads: CASSHATSGRYTGELFF. DNA for the CDR3: TGCGCCAGCAGCCACGCAACTAGCGGGAGATACACCGGGGAGCTGTTTTTT.

This chain uses TRBV29-1 with TRBJ2-3; TRBD2 matches at 8 bases. V trimming: 4 bases; J trimming: 0 bases; junction bases outside the gene matches: 3. There are 14 residues in the CDR3. Germline V gene lookup returns CDR1 SQVTM and CDR2 ANQGSEA. CDR3 sequence: CSVVPSGSTDTQYF. For the CDR3, the DNA is TGCAGCGTTGTACCTAGCGGGAGCACAGATACGCAGTATTTT.

This clonotype has just a few counts. The rearrangement uses TRBV5-5 and TRBJ1-2; D is undetermined. V gave up 1 base and J gave up 6 bases, with 13 bases separating them. The CDR3 runs 14 residues. Per the germline V gene, CDR1 is SGHKS and CDR2 is YYEKEE (reference sequence). This chain's CDR3 is CASSLWALEDGYTF. The CDR3 DNA is TGTGCCAGCAGCTTGTGGGCCCTGGAGGATGGCTACACCTTC.

Many counts were recorded for this clonotype. V usage is TRBV28 and J usage is TRBJ2-7, with D maybe TRBD1 (5 bases). The CDR3 consists of 14 residues. Germline CDR1 and CDR2: MDHEN and SYDVKM. The V and J ends lost 10 bases and 6 bases respectively, with 22 bases between them. CDR3 nucleotide sequence: TGTGCCACCCATGCGCAGGGTGTTAGAAGCGAGCAGTACTTC. Translated: CATHAQGVRSEQYF.

The genes are TRBV11-2 and TRBJ2-2, with D unresolved. V lost 5 bases to trimming and J lost 8 bases, with 15 bases between them. The germline CDR1 and CDR2 sequences are SGHAT and FQNNGV. The CDR3 is made up of 14 amino acids. The CDR3: CASSHPLDGGELFF. In DNA form, the CDR3 reads TGTGCCAGCAGCCATCCCCTTGACGGAGGGGAGCTGTTTTTT.

This clonotype has just a few counts. This chain joins TRBV4-2 and TRBJ1-2, with D possibly matching TRBD1 (6 bases). This CDR3 region has 15 residues. From germline, CDR1 is LGHNA and CDR2 YNFKEQ. Trimming stripped 8 bases from V and 5 bases from J, with 21 bases between. The CDR3 loop reads CASGPAGQRIYGYTF. Here the CDR3 DNA reads TGTGCCAGCGGTCCGGCAGGACAGAGGATTTATGGCTACACCTTC.

With regard to this clonotype: The junction differs from germline at one of its ends, possibly a read error. The rearrangement joins TRBV12-3 or TRBV12-4 to TRBJ2-1; 14 bases agree with TRBD2. The CDR3 runs 19 residues. For the CDR3, the DNA is TGTACCAGCAGTTTACGACTAGCGGGAGGGGTTATGCCTCTGGGTGAGCAGTTCTTC. It codes for CTSSLRLAGGVMPLGEQFF.

This clonotype was seen a few times. This sequence joins TRBV12-3 or TRBV12-4 and TRBJ2-4; D is tentatively TRBD1 or TRBD2 (5 bases each). The V end was cut by 5 bases, the J end by 7 bases, with 15 bases between. The CDR3 sequence is 14 residues long. CDR3 DNA: TGTGCCAGCAGTCCCCGGGGCTTCAGGAACATTCAGTACTTC. This codes for CASSPRGFRNIQYF.

The chain has TRBV9 and TRBJ2-5; TRBD2 aligns across 12 bases. The CDR3 consists of 16 residues. V lost 1 base to trimming and J lost 2 bases; unmatched junction nucleotides: 3. Germline V gives CDR1 SGDLS, CDR2 YYNGEE. The chain's CDR3 is CASSVTSGGIQETQYF. CDR3 bases: TGTGCCAGCAGCGTAACTAGCGGGGGGATACAAGAGACCCAGTACTTC.

This clonotype was seen only a few times. The chain recombines TRBV6-1 with TRBJ1-3, with 9 bases aligning to TRBD1. The V segment lost 4 bases and the J segment 4 bases; nucleotides outside the gene matches: 5. CDR3 length equals 15 residues. The germline CDR1 and CDR2 sequences are MNHNS and SASEGT. The CDR3 here is CASSASGTGGNTIYF. CDR3 in DNA: TGTGCCAGCAGTGCGTCCGGGACAGGGGGAAACACCATATATTTT.

This clonotype was observed a handful of times. This chain links TRBV7-2 with TRBJ2-7; 12 bases are shared with TRBD2. V shed 5 bases, J shed 5 bases, and the junction held 4 bases outside the gene matches. This CDR3 contains 14 residues. Germline-derived CDR1 and CDR2 are SGHTA and FQGNSA. DNA of the CDR3: TGTGCCAGCAGCCCGACTAGCGGGAGAGACGAGCAGTACTTC. This gives the protein CASSPTSGRDEQYF.

This chain links TRBV7-9 with TRBJ1-4; TRBD1 aligns across 8 bases. Germline CDR1 is SEHNR and CDR2 is FQNEAQ (reference sequence). The ends lost 5 bases at V and 5 bases at J; junction bases unmatched: 13. This CDR3 comprises 17 residues. The chain's CDR3 is CASSLLSLGTGNEKLFF. Written as DNA, the CDR3 is TGTGCCAGCAGCCTACTTTCCCTCGGGACAGGAAATGAAAAACTGTTTTTT.

This chain connects TRBV20-1 to TRBJ1-4; no definite D call. This CDR3 has 12 amino acids. Germline CDR1 and CDR2: DFQATT and SNEGSKA (reference sequence). Trimming removed 6 bases at V and 3 bases at J, with 8 bases between. In DNA form, the CDR3 reads TGCAGTGCGGCCGGGGCTAATGAAAAACTGTTTTTT. The encoded protein is CSAAGANEKLFF.

V gene TRBV21-1 combines with J gene TRBJ1-5; no check of the table's D call, TRBD1, against the DNA was made. TRBV21-1 counts as a pseudogene. The CDR3 sequence is 15 residues long. The CDR3 is CASSLRTGVDQPQHF. CDR3 coding DNA: TGTGCCAGCAGCCTCAGGACAGGCGTGGATCAGCCCCAGCATTTT.

V is TRBV12-3 or TRBV12-4 and J is TRBJ1-2, with 9 bases aligning to TRBD1. Trimming removed 1 base from V and 6 bases from J; junction bases left unmatched: 15. This CDR3 has 18 residues. The CDR3 spells CASSLGPGTGTLLHGYTF. The CDR3 region has the DNA TGTGCCAGCAGTTTAGGCCCCGGGACAGGGACTCTACTACATGGCTACACCTTC.

This clonotype was counted between two and nine times. The chain couples TRBV7-2 to TRBJ1-4; unclear D gene. Trimming took 5 bases from V and 6 from J, leaving 16 bases between them. This CDR3 is 15 amino acids long. CDR1 and CDR2 (germline): SGHTA, FQGNSA. CDR3 in amino acids: CASSTIGPWDEKLFF. CDR3 bases: TGTGCCAGCAGCACGATCGGGCCGTGGGATGAAAAACTGTTTTTT. The variable domain in full, with the rest retrieved from reference TRBV7-2 and TRBJ1-4, is GAGVSQSPSNKVTEKGKDVELRCDPISGHTALYWYRQSLGQGLEFLIYFQGNSAPDKSGLPSDRFSAERTGGSVSTLTIQRTQQEDSAVYLCASSTIGPWDEKLFFGSGTQLSVL.

This clonotype was counted between two and nine times. The chain couples TRBV4-1 to TRBJ2-1; D unresolved. V was shortened by 1 base and J by 3 bases, with 10 bases between the two germline ends. The germline V gene has CDR1 MGHRA and CDR2 YSYEKL. The CDR3 length is 15 residues. The CDR3 sequence is CASSQGAQDYNEQFF. The DNA for the CDR3 is TGCGCCAGCAGCCAAGGGGCCCAGGACTACAATGAGCAGTTCTTC.

This clonotype has only a few counts. This chain links TRBV5-1 with TRBJ2-7, with D tentatively TRBD1 (6 bases). CDR1 is SGHRS and CDR2 is YFSETQ in the germline V gene. This CDR3 is 14 amino acids long. Between the trimmed V and J ends, which lost 0 bases and 7 bases, there was a span of 14 bases. The DNA of the CDR3 is TGCGCCAGCAGCTTGGCCTTGGGGGCGCTTGAGCAGTACTTC. This gives the protein CASSLALGALEQYF.

The CDR3 sequence: CASSPPGLAVPYNEQFF. The CDR3 nucleotides are TGTGCCAGCAGTCCCCCGGGACTAGCAGTGCCTTACAATGAGCAGTTCTTC. The rearrangement links TRBV12-3 or TRBV12-4 to TRBJ2-1, with 9 bases fitting TRBD2. Trimming took 5 bases from V and 4 from J; bases not matched to a gene: 12. There are 17 residues in the CDR3.

This clonotype showed up many times. The chain combines TRBV5-6 with TRBJ2-5; TRBD1 is a possible D gene (6 bases). Trimming took 1 base from V and 5 from J, leaving 12 bases between them. The CDR3 extends over 14 amino acids. Germline V lookup: CDR1 SGHDT, CDR2 YYEEEE. CDR3 loop: CASSLRQGKETQYF. CDR3 bases: TGTGCCAGCAGCTTGAGGCAGGGGAAGGAGACCCAGTACTTC.

The sample holds a few counts of this clonotype. The chain links TRBV5-1 to TRBJ1-2, with a weak D call TRBD1 (6 bases). Trimming removed 4 bases at V and 2 bases at J, with 9 bases between. The CDR3 is 13 amino acids. Germline V CDR1 and CDR2: SGHRS, YFSETQ. The CDR3 spells CASSTGQNYGYTF. The CDR3 coding sequence is TGCGCCAGCAGCACCGGACAGAACTATGGCTACACCTTC.

V is TRBV14 and J is TRBJ1-1; TRBD1 is a possible D gene (5 bases). V was cut by 5 bases and J by 4 bases, with 17 bases left in between. This CDR3 has 15 amino acids. Per the germline V gene, CDR1 is SGHDN and CDR2 is FVKESK. This chain's CDR3 is CASSSRGGRGTEAFF. CDR3 DNA: TGTGCCAGCAGCTCCCGGGGGGGGAGAGGCACTGAAGCTTTCTTT.

Only a few counts were recorded for this clonotype. The chain recombines TRBV2 with TRBJ1-4; 8 nucleotides match TRBD1. The germline CDR1 and CDR2 sequences are SNHLY and FYNNEI. The CDR3 has 14 residues. V was pared by 6 bases and J by 5 bases, with 5 bases of the junction left unmatched. The CDR3, as DNA: TGTGCCAGCAGCCCCTGGACAGGGAATGAAAAACTGTTTTTT. Translation: CASSPWTGNEKLFF.

The chain recombines TRBV5-1 with TRBJ2-5, with a possible D match to TRBD1 (6 bases). The CDR3 covers 15 residues. Deletions cut 0 bases from V and 5 bases from J, with 14 bases between. Looked up from germline, CDR1 is SGHRS and CDR2 is YFSETQ. In DNA form, the CDR3 reads TGCGCCAGCAGCTTGGGGACAGCAGCGGAGGAGACCCAGTACTTC. Translating gives CASSLGTAAEETQYF.